A single sample gave rise to the 10 T cell receptor beta chains below, sequenced in a study of blood T cell repertoires in COVID-19. Sequencing used immunoSEQ multiplex PCR; TCRdb keeps in-frame clones, though not all of them. The sample contains 150,000 to 200,000 clones, 88% of which appear only once. The specimen sequenced was peripheral blood. The receptor source for this set is a man in his fifties or sixties with acute or convalescent COVID-19.

This clone was observed a handful of times. This chain uses TRBV7-9 with TRBJ2-7; TRBD1 aligns across 8 bases. The CDR3 consists of 12 residues. Per germline, CDR1 SEHNR and CDR2 FQNEAQ (reference sequence). V was clipped by 5 bases and J by 5 bases; unmatched bases: 2. The CDR3 sequence is CASSGQGHEQYF. The DNA for the CDR3 is TGTGCCAGCAGCGGACAGGGTCACGAGCAGTACTTC.

The chain couples TRBV6-6 to TRBJ2-2; 8 nucleotides agree with TRBD1. Germline V gives CDR1 MNHNY, CDR2 SVGAGI (reference sequence). With V trimmed by 6 bases and J by 5 bases, 8 bases remained unmatched. The CDR3 spans 15 residues. CDR3 bases: TGTGCCAGCAGGGGGGCTCAGGGGGCGACCGGGGAGCTGTTTTTT. It codes for CASRGAQGATGELFF.

The chain is built from TRBV3-1 (or the pseudogene TRBV3-2) and TRBJ2-3; TRBD1 matches 8 bases. The germline gives CDR1 LGHDT, CDR2 YNNKEL (reference sequence). The ends lost 4 bases at V and 4 bases at J; junction bases unmatched: 4. The CDR3 runs 14 residues. For the CDR3, the DNA is TGTGCCAGCAGCCGAGGACAGGGCCCAGATACGCAGTATTTT. It codes for CASSRGQGPDTQYF.

The V gene is TRBV3-1 (or the pseudogene TRBV3-2), the J gene TRBJ1-1; D might be TRBD1 (5 bases). The CDR3 loop spans 16 amino acids. Looked up from germline, CDR1 is LGHDT and CDR2 is YNNKEL (reference sequence). V lost 4 bases and J lost 1, with 16 bases in between. The CDR3 DNA is TGTGCCAGCAGCCGCTTTGGGGCACCTGGGAACACTGAAGCTTTCTTT. Encoded protein: CASSRFGAPGNTEAFF.

The V call is TRBV19, the J call TRBJ1-1; TRBD1 matches at 11 bases. Germline CDR1 LNHDA, CDR2 SQIVND (reference sequence). CDR3 size: 17 residues. Germline trimming cut 6 bases from V and 4 bases from J; bases unmatched to any gene: 13. The CDR3 coding sequence is TGTGCCAGTAGATTACCTGGACAGGGGGCTTTTGGCACTGAAGCTTTCTTT. This gives the protein CASRLPGQGAFGTEAFF.

This clone is a singleton in its sample. The rearrangement joins TRBV5-5 to TRBJ2-7; 9 bases map to TRBD1. The length of the CDR3 is 16 residues. Germline V CDR1 and CDR2: SGHKS, YYEKEE (reference sequence). Trimming took 0 bases from V and 5 from J; bases not matched to a gene: 9. This CDR3 is CASSLVGQGKLHEQYV. CDR3 nucleotides: TGTGCCAGCAGCTTGGTAGGACAGGGGAAACTGCACGAGCAGTACGTC.

The gene calls are TRBV5-6 and TRBJ1-6; D gene uncertain. The germline CDR1 and CDR2 sequences are SGHDT and YYEEEE. V was shortened by 0 bases and J by 6 bases, with 7 bases between the two germline ends. The CDR3 has 14 amino acids. The CDR3 nucleotides are TGTGCCAGCAGCTTGGACTTACCTAATTCACCCCTCCACTTT. Translating gives CASSLDLPNSPLHF. Combining the CDR3 with reference TRBV5-6 and TRBJ1-6 gives the whole variable domain DAGVTQSPTHLIKTRGQQVTLRCSPKSGHDTVSWYQQALGQGPQFIFQYYEEEERQRGNFPDRFSGHQFPNYSSELNVNALLLGDSALYLCASSLDLPNSPLHFGNGTRLTVT.

The chain joins TRBV19 to TRBJ1-2; perhaps TRBD1 as D (5 bases). The CDR3 totals 17 residues. The V end was cut by 6 bases, the J end by 1 base, with 21 bases between. Germline V gives CDR1 LNHDA, CDR2 SQIVND (reference sequence). The CDR3 DNA reads TGTGCCAGTAGGATCCCGGAGGGCTTGGGGGATAACTATGGCTACACCTTC. Its translation: CASRIPEGLGDNYGYTF.

The J gene is TRBJ1-5, the V gene TRBV6-5; no clear D gene. CDR1 MNHEY and CDR2 SVGAGI come from the germline V gene. The CDR3 has 12 residues. Deletions cut 6 bases from V and 0 bases from J, with 3 bases between. CDR3 sequence: CASSLSNQPQHF. CDR3 DNA: TGTGCCAGCAGCCTTAGCAATCAGCCCCAGCATTTT.

The chain uses TRBV7-8 and TRBJ1-2; the match to TRBD1 covers 7 bases. V was pared by 5 bases and J by 10 bases, with 7 bases of the junction left unmatched. Per germline, CDR1 SGHVS and CDR2 FQNEAQ. The CDR3 is 12 residues long. Here the CDR3 reads CASSLRQGAYTF. CDR3 nucleotides: TGTGCCAGCAGCCTCAGACAGGGCGCCTACACCTTC.